Shown below are 14 T cell receptor beta chains from a single sample sequenced in a study of CXCR3-negative and CXCR3-positive naive CD8 T cells. The study's findings and limits: More hydrophobic TRB CDR3s occurred in CXCR3-positive than in CXCR3-negative naive cells.

UMI labels and 5' RACE were used to prepare the TRB cDNA libraries. No DNA is given; TCRdb re-called the 5' RACE reads and lists each CDR3 protein once. The sample yields 65,000 to 90,000 distinct CDR3 sequences, of which the top ten take up approximately 0.58%. The antigens these receptors bind are not known. The sample taken for sequencing was naive CXCR3+ CD8+ T cells from blood. Described subset: CD45RO-CCR7+CD27+CD95- naive CD8+ T cells expressing CXCR3 (TNR3+). Receptor source: a human donor in good health. Some clones in this sample may be carry-over from other donors' samples.

The V gene is TRBV12-3 or TRBV12-4, the J gene TRBJ2-1. CDR3 size: 14 residues. Here the CDR3 reads CASSSLGYEAEQFF.

The chain combines TRBV7-2 with TRBJ2-3; TCRdb lists TRBD2, though no DNA is available to test this call. This CDR3 comprises 15 residues. Germline V CDR1 and CDR2: SGHTA, FQGNSA. This CDR3 is CASSPTSGRADTQYF. Combining the CDR3 with reference TRBV7-2 and TRBJ2-3 gives the whole variable domain GAGVSQSPSNKVTEKGKDVELRCDPISGHTALYWYRQSLGQGLEFLIYFQGNSAPDKSGLPSDRFSAERTGGSVSTLTIQRTQQEDSAVYLCASSPTSGRADTQYFGPGTRLTVL.

This chain joins TRBV6-2 or TRBV6-3 and TRBJ2-2. The germline gives CDR1 MNHEY, CDR2 SVGEGT. This CDR3 comprises 13 residues. CDR3 in amino acids: CASSETETGELFF.

The chain links TRBV9 to TRBJ2-7; TCRdb picks TRBD1, but there is no DNA to check that call. This CDR3 comprises 16 residues. In germline, CDR1 is SGDLS, CDR2 YYNGEE. The CDR3 sequence: CASSPYGGGPSYEQYF.

This sequence joins TRBV27 and TRBJ2-7. The CDR3 loop spans 15 amino acids. CDR1 is MNHEY and CDR2 is SMNVEV in the germline V gene (reference sequence). The CDR3 reads CASSGTSMGPYEQYF.

The chain couples TRBV6-2 or TRBV6-3 to TRBJ2-7. The CDR3 loop spans 13 amino acids. CDR1 and CDR2 from the germline V gene are MNHEY and SVGEGT. CDR3: CASSYRKSYEQYF.

The chain joins TRBV24-1 to TRBJ2-1; TCRdb's D call of TRBD1 is untestable without DNA. Germline CDR1 KGHDR, CDR2 SFDVKD. The CDR3 is 16 residues long. The CDR3 sequence: CATSDSGTVPYNEQFF.

The rearrangement uses TRBV4-2 and TRBJ2-7; TCRdb indicates TRBD2, and absent DNA this call remains unverified. CDR1 is LGHNA and CDR2 is YNFKEQ in the germline V gene. There are 16 residues in the CDR3. CDR3 amino acids: CASSPRWLADSYEQYF.

The J gene is TRBJ2-7, the V gene TRBV7-9; without DNA, the TCRdb call of TRBD1 cannot be checked. CDR3 length: 13 amino acids. Germline values: CDR1 SEHNR, CDR2 FQNEAQ (reference sequence). CDR3 amino acids: CASSRRGFHEQYF.

The rearrangement uses TRBV4-1 and TRBJ2-5; with no DNA, the TCRdb D assignment of TRBD2 cannot be verified. Germline V gene data show CDR1 as MGHRA and CDR2 as YSYEKL. The CDR3 runs 17 residues. The CDR3 sequence is CASSQDELAGEQQTQYF.

V gene TRBV5-1 combines with J gene TRBJ2-7; TCRdb lists TRBD2, though no DNA is available to test this call. The germline gives CDR1 SGHRS, CDR2 YFSETQ. The CDR3 is made up of 14 amino acids. CDR3 in amino acids: CASITEEGRYEQYF. The full variable domain, with the rest looked up from reference TRBV5-1 and TRBJ2-7, is KAGVTQTPRYLIKTRGQQVTLSCSPISGHRSVSWYQQTPGQGLQFLFEYFSETQRNKGNFPGRFSGRQFSNSRSEMNVSTLELGDSALYLCASITEEGRYEQYFGPGTRLTVT.

The J gene is TRBJ2-1, the V gene TRBV7-3; TCRdb's assignment of TRBD2 cannot be checked, as there is no DNA. The length of the CDR3 is 16 residues. CDR1 is SGHTA and CDR2 is FQGTGA in the germline V gene. CDR3 amino acids: CASSLYGLGLNNEQFF. The whole variable domain, remainder taken from reference TRBV7-3 and TRBJ2-1, is GAGVSQTPSNKVTEKGKYVELRCDPISGHTALYWYRQSLGQGPEFLIYFQGTGAADDSGLPNDRFFAVRPEGSVSTLKIQRTERGDSAVYLCASSLYGLGLNNEQFFGPGTRLTVL.

The CDR3 region is CSARSDLSNQPQHF. The chain combines TRBV20-1 with TRBJ1-5. CDR1 is DFQATT and CDR2 is SNEGSKA in the germline V gene (reference sequence). The CDR3 is made up of 14 amino acids.

This rearrangement joins TRBV2 to TRBJ2-3. This CDR3 is built from 15 residues. Looked up from germline, CDR1 is SNHLY and CDR2 is FYNNEI. The CDR3 loop reads CASSGVSSSTDTQYF. Using reference TRBV2 and TRBJ2-3 for the parts outside the CDR3, the full variable domain is EPEVTQTPSHQVTQMGQEVILRCVPISNHLYFYWYRQILGQKVEFLVSFYNNEISEKSEIFDDQFSVERPDGSNFTLKIRSTKLEDSAMYFCASSGVSSSTDTQYFGPGTRLTVL.